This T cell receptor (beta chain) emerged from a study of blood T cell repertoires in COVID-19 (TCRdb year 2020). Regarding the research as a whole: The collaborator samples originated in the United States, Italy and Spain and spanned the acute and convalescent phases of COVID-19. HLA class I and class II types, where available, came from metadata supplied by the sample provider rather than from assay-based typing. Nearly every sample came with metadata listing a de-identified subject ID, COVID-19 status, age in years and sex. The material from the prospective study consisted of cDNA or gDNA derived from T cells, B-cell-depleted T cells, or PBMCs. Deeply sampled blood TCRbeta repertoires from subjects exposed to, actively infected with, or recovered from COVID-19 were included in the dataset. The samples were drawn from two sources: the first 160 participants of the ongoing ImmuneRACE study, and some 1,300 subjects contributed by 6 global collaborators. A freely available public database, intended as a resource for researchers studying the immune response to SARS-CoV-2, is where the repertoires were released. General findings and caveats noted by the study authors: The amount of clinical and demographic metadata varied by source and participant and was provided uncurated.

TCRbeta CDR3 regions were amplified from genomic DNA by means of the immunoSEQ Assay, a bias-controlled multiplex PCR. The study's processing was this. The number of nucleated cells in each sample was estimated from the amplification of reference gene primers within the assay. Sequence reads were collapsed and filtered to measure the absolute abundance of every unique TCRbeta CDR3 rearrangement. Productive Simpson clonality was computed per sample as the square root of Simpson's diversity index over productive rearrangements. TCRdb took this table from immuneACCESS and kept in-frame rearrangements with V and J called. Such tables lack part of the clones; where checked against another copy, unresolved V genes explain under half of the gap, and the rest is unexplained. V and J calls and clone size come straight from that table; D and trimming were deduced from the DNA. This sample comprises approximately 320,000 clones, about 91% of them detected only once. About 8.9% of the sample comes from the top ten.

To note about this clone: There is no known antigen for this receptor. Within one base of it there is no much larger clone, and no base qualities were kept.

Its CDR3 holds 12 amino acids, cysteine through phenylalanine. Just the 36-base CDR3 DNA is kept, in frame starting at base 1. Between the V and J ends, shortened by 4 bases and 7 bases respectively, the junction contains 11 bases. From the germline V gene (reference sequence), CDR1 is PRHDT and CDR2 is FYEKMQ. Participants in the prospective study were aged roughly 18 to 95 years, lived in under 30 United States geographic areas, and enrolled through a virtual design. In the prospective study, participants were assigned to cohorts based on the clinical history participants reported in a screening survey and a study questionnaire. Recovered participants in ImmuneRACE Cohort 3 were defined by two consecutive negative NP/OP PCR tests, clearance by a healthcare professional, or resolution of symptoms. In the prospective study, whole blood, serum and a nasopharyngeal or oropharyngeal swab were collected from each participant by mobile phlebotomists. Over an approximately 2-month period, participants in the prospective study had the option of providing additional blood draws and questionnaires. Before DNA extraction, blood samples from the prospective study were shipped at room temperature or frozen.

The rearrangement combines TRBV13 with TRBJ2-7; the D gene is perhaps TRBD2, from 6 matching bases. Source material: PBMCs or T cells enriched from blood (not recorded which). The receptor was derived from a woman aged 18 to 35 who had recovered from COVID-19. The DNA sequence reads TGTGCCAGCAGCTGGGCGGGGTCGGAGCAGTACTTC. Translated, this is CASSWAGSEQYF.